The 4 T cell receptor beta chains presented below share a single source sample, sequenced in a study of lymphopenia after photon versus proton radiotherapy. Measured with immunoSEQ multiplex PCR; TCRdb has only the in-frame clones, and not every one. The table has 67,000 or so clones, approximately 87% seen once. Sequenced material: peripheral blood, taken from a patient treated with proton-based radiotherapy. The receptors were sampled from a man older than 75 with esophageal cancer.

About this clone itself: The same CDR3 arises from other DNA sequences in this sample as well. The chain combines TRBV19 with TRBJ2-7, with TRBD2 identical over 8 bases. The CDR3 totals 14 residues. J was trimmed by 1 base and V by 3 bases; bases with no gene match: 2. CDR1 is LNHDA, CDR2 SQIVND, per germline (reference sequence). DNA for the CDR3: TGTGCCAGTAGTATGACGGGGGGGTCCTACGAGCAGTACTTC. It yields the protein CASSMTGGSYEQYF.

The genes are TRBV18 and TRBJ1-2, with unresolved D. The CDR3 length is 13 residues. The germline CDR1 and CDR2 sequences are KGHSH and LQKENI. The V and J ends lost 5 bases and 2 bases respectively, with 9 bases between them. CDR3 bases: TGTGCCAGCTCATTAGACCAGAACTATGGCTACACCTTC. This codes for CASSLDQNYGYTF.

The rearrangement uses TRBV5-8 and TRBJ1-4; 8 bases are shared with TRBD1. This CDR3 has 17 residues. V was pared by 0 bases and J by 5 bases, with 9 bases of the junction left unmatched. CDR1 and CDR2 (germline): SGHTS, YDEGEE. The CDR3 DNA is TGTGCCAGCAGCTTGGGCGGTAGCGGACAGGGCAATGAAAAACTGTTTTTT. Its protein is CASSLGGSGQGNEKLFF.

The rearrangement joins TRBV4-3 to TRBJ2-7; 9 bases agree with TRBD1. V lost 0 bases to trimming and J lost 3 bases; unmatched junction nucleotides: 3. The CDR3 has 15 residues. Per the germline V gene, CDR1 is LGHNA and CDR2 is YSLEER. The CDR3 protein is CASSQEPGQGYEQYF. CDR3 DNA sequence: TGCGCCAGCAGCCAAGAGCCGGGACAGGGCTACGAGCAGTACTTC.